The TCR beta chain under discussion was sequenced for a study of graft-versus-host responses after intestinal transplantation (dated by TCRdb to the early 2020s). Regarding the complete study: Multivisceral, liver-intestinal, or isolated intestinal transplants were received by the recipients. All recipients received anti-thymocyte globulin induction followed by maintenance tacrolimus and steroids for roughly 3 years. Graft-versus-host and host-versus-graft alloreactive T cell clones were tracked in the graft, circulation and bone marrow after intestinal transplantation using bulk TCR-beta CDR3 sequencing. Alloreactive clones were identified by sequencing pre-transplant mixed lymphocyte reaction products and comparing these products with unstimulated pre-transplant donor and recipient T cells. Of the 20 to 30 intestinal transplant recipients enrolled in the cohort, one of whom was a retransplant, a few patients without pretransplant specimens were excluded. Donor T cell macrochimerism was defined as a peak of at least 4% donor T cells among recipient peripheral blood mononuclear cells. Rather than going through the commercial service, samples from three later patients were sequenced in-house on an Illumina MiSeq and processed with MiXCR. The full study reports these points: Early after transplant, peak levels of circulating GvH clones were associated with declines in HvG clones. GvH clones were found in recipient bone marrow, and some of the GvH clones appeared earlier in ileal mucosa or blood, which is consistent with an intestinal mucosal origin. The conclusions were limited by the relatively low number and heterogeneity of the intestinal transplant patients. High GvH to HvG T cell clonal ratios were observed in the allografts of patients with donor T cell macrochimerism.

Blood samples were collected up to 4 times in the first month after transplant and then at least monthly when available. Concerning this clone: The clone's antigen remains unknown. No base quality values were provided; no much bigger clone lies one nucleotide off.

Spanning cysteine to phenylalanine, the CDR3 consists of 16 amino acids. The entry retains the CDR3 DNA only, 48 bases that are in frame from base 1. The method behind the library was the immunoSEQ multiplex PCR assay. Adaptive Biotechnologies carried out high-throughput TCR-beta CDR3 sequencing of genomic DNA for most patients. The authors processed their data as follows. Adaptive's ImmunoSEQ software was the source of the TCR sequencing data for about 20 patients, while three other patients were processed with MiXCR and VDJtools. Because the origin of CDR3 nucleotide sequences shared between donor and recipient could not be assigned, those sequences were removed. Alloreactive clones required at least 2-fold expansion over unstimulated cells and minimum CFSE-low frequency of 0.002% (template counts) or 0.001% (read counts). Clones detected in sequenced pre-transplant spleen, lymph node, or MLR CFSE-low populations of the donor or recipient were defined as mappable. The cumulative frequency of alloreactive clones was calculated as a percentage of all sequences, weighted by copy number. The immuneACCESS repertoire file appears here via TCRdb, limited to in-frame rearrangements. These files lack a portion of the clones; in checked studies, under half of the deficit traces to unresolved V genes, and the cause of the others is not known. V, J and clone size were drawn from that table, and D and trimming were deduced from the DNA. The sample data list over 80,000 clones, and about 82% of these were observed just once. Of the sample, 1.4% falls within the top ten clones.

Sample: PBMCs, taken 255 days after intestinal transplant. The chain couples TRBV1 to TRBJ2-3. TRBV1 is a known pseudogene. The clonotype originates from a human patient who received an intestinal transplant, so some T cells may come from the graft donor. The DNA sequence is TGCACCAGCAGCCCTTCCGGGACCAACAGCACAGATACGCAGTATTTT. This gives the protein CTSSPSGTNSTDTQYF.